These T cell receptor beta chains were read from a single sample in a study of blood T cell repertoires in COVID-19. The assay was immunoSEQ multiplex PCR, and TCRdb's table has in-frame clones only and misses some. The table lists under 350,000 clones, about 89% of them singletons. Sequenced material: PBMCs or T cells enriched from blood (not recorded which). The receptors here all came from a woman between 18 and 30 years old who had recovered from COVID-19. Both conserved end residues are part of each CDR3.

16,TRBJ2-3,TRBV29-1,CSVEGGLAGVPDTQYF
15,TRBJ2-1,TRBV19,CASSIAERRDNEQFF
14,TRBJ1-6,TRBV6-5,CASSYRTGNSPLHF
15,TRBJ2-1,TRBV5-4,CASSDRGAGYNEQFF
15,TRBJ2-7,TRBV30,CAWSFPDRGAYEQYF
15,TRBJ1-1,TRBV3-1/TRBV3-2,CASSRRGGPGTEAFF
15,TRBJ1-5,TRBV5-1,CASSLSPGINQPQHF
16,TRBJ2-5,TRBV9,CASSVVGILAEETQYF
18,TRBJ1-5,TRBV5-6,CASSLRQGGSNSNQPQHF
12,TRBJ1-2,TRBV21-1,CATWTGSRGYTF
12,TRBJ1-6,TRBV2,CASDRGNSPLHF
16,TRBJ1-6,TRBV18,CASSPDRSSYNSPLHF
16,TRBJ1-4,TRBV4-3,CASSPGEFATNEKLFF
12,TRBJ1-1,TRBV5-4,CASSPQGSEAFF
13,TRBJ1-2,TRBV7-9,CASSSGQYYGYTF
12,TRBJ2-7,TRBV12-3/TRBV12-4,CASSSRGREQYF
17,TRBJ1-4,TRBV5-6,CASSYRDRPPLNEKLFF
15,TRBJ1-4,TRBV5-1,CASSLERATNEKLFF
13,TRBJ2-2,TRBV10-3,CAIRAGGPGELFF
15,TRBJ2-1,TRBV27,CASRDLAGSYNEQFF
16,TRBJ2-5,TRBV4-1,CASSPRVGSLQETQYF
17,TRBJ1-1,TRBV18,CASSPTHPLGVNTEAFF
12,TRBJ2-1,TRBV18,CASSRENNEQFF
15,TRBJ1-2,TRBV18,CASSPRDSSNYGYTF
15,TRBJ1-1,TRBV4-2,CASSSRQGESTEAFF
15,TRBJ2-7,TRBV3-1/TRBV3-2,CASSQGLAVAYEQYF
13,TRBJ2-1,TRBV5-1,CASSRTGADEQFF
14,TRBJ2-2,TRBV7-9,CASSLEDYTGELFF
17,TRBJ1-6,TRBV4-1,CASSQTTLRQKNSPLHF
18,TRBJ2-5,TRBV6-1,CASSEAASGGQGQETQYF
14,TRBJ1-1,TRBV5-1,CASSPWGGGGEAFF
16,TRBJ1-2,TRBV19,CASTLGGSAFVSGYTF
17,TRBJ1-5,TRBV7-2,CASSPRTGGLFNQPQHF
15,TRBJ2-3,TRBV28,CASSLEGVGPDTQYF
14,TRBJ2-7,TRBV4-3,CASSPRDRPYEQYF
14,TRBJ2-5,TRBV19,CASSRQVGQETQYF
16,TRBJ2-1,TRBV10-3,CAISDRLGPNYNEQFF
16,TRBJ2-3,TRBV27,CASSFLAGLEADTQYF
16,TRBJ2-3,TRBV28,CASSLGSGSATDTQYF
16,TRBJ1-1,TRBV29-1,CSVTPYLTGLNTEAFF
15,TRBJ2-2,TRBV19,CASSIGDRATGELFF
16,TRBJ2-1,TRBV13,CASSFFAGGRRNEQFF
17,TRBJ2-2,TRBV10-3,CAISESRLAGNTGELFF
14,TRBJ2-7,TRBV2,CASKQAGGSYEQYF
15,TRBJ1-1,TRBV28,CASSRDRAPGTEAFF
13,TRBJ2-3,TRBV5-1,CASSPSGTDTQYF
15,TRBJ1-4,TRBV4-1,CASSQDRSSDEKLFF
16,TRBJ2-7,TRBV28,CASRADWGTGGPPGYF
17,TRBJ1-4,TRBV25-1,CASSEWVGGGTNEKLFF
14,TRBJ2-7,TRBV5-1,CASSLDTGAYEQYF
16,TRBJ2-2,TRBV2,CASSATSFSNTGELFF